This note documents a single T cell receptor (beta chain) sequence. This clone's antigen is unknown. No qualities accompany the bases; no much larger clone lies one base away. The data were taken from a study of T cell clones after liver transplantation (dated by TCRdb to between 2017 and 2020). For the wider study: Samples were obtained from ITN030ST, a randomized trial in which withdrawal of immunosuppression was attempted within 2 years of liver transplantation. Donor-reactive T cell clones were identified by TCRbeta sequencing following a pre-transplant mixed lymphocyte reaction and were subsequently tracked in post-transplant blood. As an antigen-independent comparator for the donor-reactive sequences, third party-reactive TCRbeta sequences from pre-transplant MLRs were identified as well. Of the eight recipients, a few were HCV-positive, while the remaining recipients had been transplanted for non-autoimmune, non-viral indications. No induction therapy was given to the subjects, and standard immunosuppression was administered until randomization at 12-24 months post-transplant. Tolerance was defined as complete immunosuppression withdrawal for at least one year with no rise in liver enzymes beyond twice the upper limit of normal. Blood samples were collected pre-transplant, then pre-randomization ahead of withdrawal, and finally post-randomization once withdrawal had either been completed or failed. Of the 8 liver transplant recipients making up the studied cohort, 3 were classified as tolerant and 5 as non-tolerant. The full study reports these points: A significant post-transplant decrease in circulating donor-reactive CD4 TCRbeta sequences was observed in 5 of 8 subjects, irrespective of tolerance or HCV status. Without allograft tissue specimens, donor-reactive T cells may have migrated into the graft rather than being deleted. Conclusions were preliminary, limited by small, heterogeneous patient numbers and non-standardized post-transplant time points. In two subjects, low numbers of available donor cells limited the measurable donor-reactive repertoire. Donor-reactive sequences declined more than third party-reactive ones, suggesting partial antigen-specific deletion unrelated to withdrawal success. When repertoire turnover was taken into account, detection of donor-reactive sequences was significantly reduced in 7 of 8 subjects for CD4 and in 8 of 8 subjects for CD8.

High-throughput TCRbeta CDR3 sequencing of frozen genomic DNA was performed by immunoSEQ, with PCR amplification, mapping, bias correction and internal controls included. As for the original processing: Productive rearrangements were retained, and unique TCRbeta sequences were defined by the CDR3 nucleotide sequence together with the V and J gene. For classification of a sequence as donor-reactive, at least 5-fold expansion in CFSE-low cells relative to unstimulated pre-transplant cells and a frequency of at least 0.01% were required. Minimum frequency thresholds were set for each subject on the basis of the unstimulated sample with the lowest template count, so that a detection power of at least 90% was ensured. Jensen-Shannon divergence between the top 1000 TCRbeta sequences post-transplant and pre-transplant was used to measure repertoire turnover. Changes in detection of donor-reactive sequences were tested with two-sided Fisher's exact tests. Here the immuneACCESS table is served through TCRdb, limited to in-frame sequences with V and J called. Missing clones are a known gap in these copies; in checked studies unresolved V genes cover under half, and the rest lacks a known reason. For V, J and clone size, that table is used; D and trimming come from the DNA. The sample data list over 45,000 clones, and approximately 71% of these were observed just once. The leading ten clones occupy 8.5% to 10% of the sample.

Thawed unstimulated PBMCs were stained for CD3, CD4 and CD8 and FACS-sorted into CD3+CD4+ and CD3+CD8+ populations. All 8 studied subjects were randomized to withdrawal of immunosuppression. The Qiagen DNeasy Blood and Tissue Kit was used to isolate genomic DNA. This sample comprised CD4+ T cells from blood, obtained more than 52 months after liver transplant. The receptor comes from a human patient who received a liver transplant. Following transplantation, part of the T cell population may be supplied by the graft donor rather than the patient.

CDR3 protein: CASRQSPRRGGEWQYF. The DNA reads TGTGCCAGCAGACAAAGCCCCCGTCGGGGTGGAGAGTGGCAGTACTTC. Recombination joined TRBV28 with TRBJ2-7, with TRBD2 perhaps the D gene, on 5 matching bases. There are 16 amino acids in the CDR3, from cysteine to phenylalanine inclusive. The retained sequence is limited to the CDR3, 48 bases, with the frame set at the first base. The trim is 6 bases for V and 9 bases for J, with a gap of 27 bases between the germline ends. The germline V gene supplies CDR1 MDHEN and CDR2 SYDVKM.